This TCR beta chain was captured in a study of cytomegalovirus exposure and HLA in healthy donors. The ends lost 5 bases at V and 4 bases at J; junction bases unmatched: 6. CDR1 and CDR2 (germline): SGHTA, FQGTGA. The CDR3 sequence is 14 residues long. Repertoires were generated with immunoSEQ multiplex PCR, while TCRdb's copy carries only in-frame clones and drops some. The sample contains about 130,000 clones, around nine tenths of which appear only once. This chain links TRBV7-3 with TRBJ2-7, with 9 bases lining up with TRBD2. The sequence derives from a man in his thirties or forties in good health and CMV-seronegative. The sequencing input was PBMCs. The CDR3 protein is CASSISGSAYEQYF. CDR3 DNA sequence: TGTGCCAGCAGCATTAGCGGGAGCGCATACGAGCAGTACTTC.